This record looks at one TCR beta chain sequence and its context. Produced via immunoSEQ multiplex PCR; TCRdb's table is partial and in-frame only. This table holds approximately 70,000 clones, around 90% found once. With V trimmed by 4 bases and J by 0 bases, 12 bases remained unmatched. CDR3 length equals 19 residues. The germline V gene has CDR1 SGHRS and CDR2 YFSETQ. Exclusion of a patient followed from autoimmune disease history or systemic immunosuppression. The sample belongs to a study of OX40 agonist ivuxolimab in advanced cancers. This TCR came from an adult with an advanced solid tumor such as melanoma, head and neck, liver or kidney cancer. This chain uses TRBV5-1 with TRBJ2-3, with 12 bases matching TRBD2. The source material was CD4+ or CD8+ T cells sorted from blood, sampled in a trial of the OX40 agonist ivuxolimab. CDR3 sequence: CASSRKGLAGRSSTDTQYF. The CDR3 nucleotides read TGCGCCAGCAGCAGAAAAGGACTAGCGGGAAGATCTAGCACAGATACGCAGTATTTT.